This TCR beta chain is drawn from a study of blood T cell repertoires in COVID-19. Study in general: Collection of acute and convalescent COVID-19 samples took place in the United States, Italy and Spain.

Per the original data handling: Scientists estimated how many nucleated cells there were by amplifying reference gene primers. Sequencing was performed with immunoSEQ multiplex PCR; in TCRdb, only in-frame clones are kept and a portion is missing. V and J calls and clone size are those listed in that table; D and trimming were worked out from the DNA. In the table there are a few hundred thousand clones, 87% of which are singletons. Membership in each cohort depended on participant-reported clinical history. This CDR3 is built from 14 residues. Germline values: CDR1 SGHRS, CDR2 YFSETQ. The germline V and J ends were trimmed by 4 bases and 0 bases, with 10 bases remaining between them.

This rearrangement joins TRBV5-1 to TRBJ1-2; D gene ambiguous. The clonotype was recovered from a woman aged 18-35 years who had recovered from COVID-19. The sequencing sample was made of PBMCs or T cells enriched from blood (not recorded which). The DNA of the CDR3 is TGCGCCAGCAGCGTCCGGGGTTCTAACTATGGCTACACCTTC. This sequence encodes CASSVRGSNYGYTF.